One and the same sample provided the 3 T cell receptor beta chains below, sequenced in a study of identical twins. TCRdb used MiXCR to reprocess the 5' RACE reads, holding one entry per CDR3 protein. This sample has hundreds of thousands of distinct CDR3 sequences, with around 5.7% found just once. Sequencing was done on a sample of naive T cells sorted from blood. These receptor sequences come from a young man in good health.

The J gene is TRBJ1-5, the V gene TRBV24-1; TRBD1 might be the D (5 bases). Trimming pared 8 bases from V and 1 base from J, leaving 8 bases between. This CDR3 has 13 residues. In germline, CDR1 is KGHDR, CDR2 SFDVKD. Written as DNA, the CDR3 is TGTGCCACCATGAAGGGGAGCAATCAGCCCCAGCATTTT. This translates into CATMKGSNQPQHF.

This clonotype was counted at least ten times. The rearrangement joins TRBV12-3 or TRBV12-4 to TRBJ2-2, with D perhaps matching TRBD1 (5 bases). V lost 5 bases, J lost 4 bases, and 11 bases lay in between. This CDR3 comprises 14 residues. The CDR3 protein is CASSPRRVTGELFF. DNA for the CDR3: TGTGCCAGCAGTCCCCGCAGGGTCACCGGGGAGCTGTTTTTT.

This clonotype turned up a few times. Here the CDR3 DNA reads TGTGCCAGCAGCGTAGAGGGCGGAGGAACCTCCTACGAGCAGTACTTC. Amino acid sequence: CASSVEGGGTSYEQYF. V and J are TRBV9 and TRBJ2-7; weak D call: TRBD2 (5 bases). Trimming removed 0 bases from V and 0 bases from J, with 13 bases in between. CDR3 length: 16 residues. Germline V gives CDR1 SGDLS, CDR2 YYNGEE.